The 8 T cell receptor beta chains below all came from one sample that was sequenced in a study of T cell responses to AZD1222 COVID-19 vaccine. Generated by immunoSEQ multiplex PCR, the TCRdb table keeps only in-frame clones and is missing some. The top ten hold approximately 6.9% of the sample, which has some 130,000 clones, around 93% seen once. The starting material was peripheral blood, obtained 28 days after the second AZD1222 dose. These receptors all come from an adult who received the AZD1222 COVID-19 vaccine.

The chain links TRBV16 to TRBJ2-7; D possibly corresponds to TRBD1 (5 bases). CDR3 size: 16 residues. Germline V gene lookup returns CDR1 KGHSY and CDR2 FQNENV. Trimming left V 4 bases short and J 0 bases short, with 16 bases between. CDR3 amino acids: CASSPRAPGLSYEQYF. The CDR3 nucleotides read TGTGCCAGCAGCCCGAGAGCCCCAGGGCTCTCCTACGAGCAGTACTTC.

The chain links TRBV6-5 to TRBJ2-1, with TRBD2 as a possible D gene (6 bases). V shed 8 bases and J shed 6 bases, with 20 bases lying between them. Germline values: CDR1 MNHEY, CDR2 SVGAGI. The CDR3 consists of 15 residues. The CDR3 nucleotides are TGTGCCAGCGGACCATTAATTGTCGGGGGCAATGAGCAGTTCTTC. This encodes CASGPLIVGGNEQFF.

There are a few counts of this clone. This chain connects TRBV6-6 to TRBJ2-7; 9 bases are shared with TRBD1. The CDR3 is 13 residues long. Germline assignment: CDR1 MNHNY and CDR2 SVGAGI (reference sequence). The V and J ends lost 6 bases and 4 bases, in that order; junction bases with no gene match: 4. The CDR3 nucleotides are TGTGCCAGCAGCCGGGACAGGGCGTACGAGCAGTACTTC. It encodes CASSRDRAYEQYF.

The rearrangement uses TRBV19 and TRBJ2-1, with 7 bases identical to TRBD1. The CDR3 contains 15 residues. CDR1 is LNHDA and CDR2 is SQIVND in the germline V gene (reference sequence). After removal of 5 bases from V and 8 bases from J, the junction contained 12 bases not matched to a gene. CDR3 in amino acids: CASSGSQTGLDEQFF. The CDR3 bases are TGTGCCAGTAGTGGATCCCAGACAGGGTTGGATGAGCAGTTCTTC.

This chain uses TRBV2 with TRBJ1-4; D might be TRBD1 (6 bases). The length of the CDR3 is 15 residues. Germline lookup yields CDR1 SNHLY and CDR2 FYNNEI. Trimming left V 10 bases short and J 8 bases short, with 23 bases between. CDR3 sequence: CANAKAAGALEKLFF. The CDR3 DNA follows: TGTGCCAACGCTAAGGCCGCGGGGGCGTTGGAAAAACTGTTTTTT.

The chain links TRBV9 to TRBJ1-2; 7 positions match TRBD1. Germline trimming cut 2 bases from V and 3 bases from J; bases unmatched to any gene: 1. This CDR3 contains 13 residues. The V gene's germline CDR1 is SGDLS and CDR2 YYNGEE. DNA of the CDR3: TGTGCCAGCAGCGTTCAGGGGGACTATGGCTACACCTTC. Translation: CASSVQGDYGYTF.

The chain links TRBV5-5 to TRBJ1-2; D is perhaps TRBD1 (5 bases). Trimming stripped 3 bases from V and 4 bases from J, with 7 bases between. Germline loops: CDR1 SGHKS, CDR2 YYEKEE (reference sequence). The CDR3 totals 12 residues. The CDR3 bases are TGTGCCAGCAGCTCGGGGCTCTATGGCTACACCTTC. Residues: CASSSGLYGYTF.

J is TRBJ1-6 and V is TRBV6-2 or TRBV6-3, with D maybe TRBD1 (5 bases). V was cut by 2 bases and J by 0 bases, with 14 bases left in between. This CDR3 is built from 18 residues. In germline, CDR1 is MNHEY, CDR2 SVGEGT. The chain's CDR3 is CASSYPGTVYSYNSPLHF. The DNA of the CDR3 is TGTGCCAGCAGTTACCCCGGGACCGTTTACTCCTATAATTCACCCCTCCACTTT.